The 6 T cell receptor beta chains in this list originate from one sample, sequenced in a study of blood T cell repertoires in COVID-19 (dated by TCRdb to 2020 to 2021). Library prep was done by the immunoSEQ multiplex PCR assay. The source is immuneACCESS, and TCRdb retained only in-frame sequences with V and J called. Part of the clones is not carried over; for the studies checked, unresolved V genes explain less than half of this, and the remainder is unexplained. This sample is represented by around 130,000 clones; 75% to 90% of them were singletons. Jointly, the top ten make up 1.5% to 2% of the sample. Sequencing used peripheral blood. These receptors were taken from a man in his 70s with acute or convalescent COVID-19.

The V call is TRBV14, the J call TRBJ2-7; 7 bases are a match to TRBD1. V dropped 6 bases and J dropped 5; count of bases not matched to a gene: 7. The CDR3 consists of 13 residues. Germline loops: CDR1 SGHDN, CDR2 FVKESK. The CDR3 region is CASRPTGSHEQYF. The DNA for the CDR3 is TGTGCCAGCAGACCGACAGGGTCTCACGAGCAGTACTTC.

V is TRBV5-8 and J is TRBJ2-2; 8 nucleotides agree with TRBD2. Trimming cost V 4 bases and J 3 bases; bases outside gene matches: 5. Looked up from germline, CDR1 is SGHTS and CDR2 is YDEGEE. The CDR3 covers 15 residues. The DNA of the CDR3 is TGTGCCAGCAGCCAAGGACTAGCCGACACCGGGGAGCTGTTTTTT. Translation gives CASSQGLADTGELFF.

The rearrangement links TRBV15 to TRBJ1-2; the D gene is possibly TRBD1 (5 bases). Germline CDR1 LNHNV, CDR2 YYDKDF (reference sequence). This CDR3 region has 14 residues. With 1 base removed from V and 4 bases from J, the gap between germline ends came to 10 bases. CDR3 in amino acids: CATSRGWGGYGYTF. The CDR3 nucleotides are TGTGCCACCAGCAGAGGATGGGGCGGCTATGGCTACACCTTC.

This clone was counted between two and nine times. The chain employs TRBV28 and TRBJ1-6, with D perhaps matching TRBD1 (6 bases). This CDR3 spans 15 amino acids. Germline-derived CDR1 and CDR2 are MDHEN and SYDVKM. V lost 3 bases and J lost 7, with 13 bases in between. The CDR3 nucleotides read TGTGCCAGCAGTTTGCCAGGGGTACAGAATTCACCCCTCCACTTT. Amino acid sequence: CASSLPGVQNSPLHF. Using reference TRBV28 and TRBJ1-6 for the parts outside the CDR3, the full variable domain is DVKVTQSSRYLVKRTGEKVFLECVQDMDHENMFWYRQDPGLGLRLIYFSYDVKMKEKGDIPEGYSVSREKKERFSLILESASTNQTSMYLCASSLPGVQNSPLHFGNGTRLTVT.

This chain uses TRBV2 with TRBJ2-7, with TRBD1 matching 8 bases. The J segment lost 2 bases and the V segment lost 10 bases, leaving 7 bases of the junction unmatched. CDR3 length: 13 amino acids. Germline CDR1 SNHLY, CDR2 FYNNEI. The CDR3 bases are TGTGCCACAACCGGGACAGGAACCTACGAGCAGTACTTC. This codes for CATTGTGTYEQYF.

V gene TRBV29-1 combines with J gene TRBJ2-1, with D possibly matching TRBD1 (6 bases). Germline V gene sequence: CDR1 SQVTM, CDR2 ANQGSEA. The CDR3 is 15 amino acids. V was shortened by 6 bases and J by 0 bases, with 15 bases between the two germline ends. CDR3 coding DNA: TGCAGCGTCCTCCCGGCGACAGGCTCCTACAATGAGCAGTTCTTC. Encoded protein: CSVLPATGSYNEQFF.